Each of the 24 T cell receptor beta chains below was sequenced from the same sample in a study of blood T cell repertoires in COVID-19. Assay: immunoSEQ multiplex PCR; the TCRdb copy retains only in-frame clones and omits some. The top ten hold roughly a tenth of the sample, which has some 300,000 clones, 85% to 90% seen once. Sequencing used PBMCs or T cells enriched from blood (not recorded which). These receptors all come from a woman in her 30s who had recovered from COVID-19.

The J gene is TRBJ2-1, the V gene TRBV7-9; TRBD1 agrees at 8 bases. Germline V gene sequence: CDR1 SEHNR, CDR2 FQNEAQ (reference sequence). V shed 1 base and J 6 bases; nucleotides not matched to a gene: 5. The CDR3 contains 15 residues. CDR3 sequence (DNA): TGTGCCAGCAGCTTAGTGCCGGGACAGGTCAATGAGCAGTTCTTC. Translating gives CASSLVPGQVNEQFF.

This chain connects TRBV3-1 (or the pseudogene TRBV3-2) to TRBJ2-1; unclear D gene. CDR1 and CDR2 (germline): LGHDT, YNNKEL (reference sequence). The CDR3 sequence is 17 residues long. V was clipped by 1 base and J by 6 bases, with 19 bases between them. CDR3 sequence (DNA): TGTGCCAGCAGCCAAGCATACGCGTTATCCTTACGCAATGAGCAGTTCTTC. This translates into CASSQAYALSLRNEQFF.

This chain uses TRBV28 with TRBJ1-2; D is perhaps TRBD1 (6 bases). Germline assignment: CDR1 MDHEN and CDR2 SYDVKM. V shed 5 bases and J shed 4 bases, with 26 bases lying between them. The length of the CDR3 is 18 residues. This chain's CDR3 is CASSPPPGVGQSSYGYTF. The CDR3 DNA is TGTGCCAGCAGTCCTCCCCCCGGAGTAGGACAGAGTAGCTATGGCTACACCTTC.

V is TRBV6-5 and J is TRBJ2-1, with no clear D. V lost 6 bases and J 4 bases, leaving 4 bases between the germline ends. The CDR3 length is 11 residues. Per the germline V gene, CDR1 is MNHEY and CDR2 is SVGAGI. The CDR3 region has the DNA TGTGCCAGCAGAGAGTACAATGAGCAGTTCTTC. Its protein is CASREYNEQFF.

This chain joins TRBV9 and TRBJ2-3, with D tentatively TRBD1 (6 bases). The germline V gene has CDR1 SGDLS and CDR2 YYNGEE. Deletions cut 4 bases from V and 5 bases from J, with 17 bases between. This CDR3 is built from 15 residues. The CDR3 bases are TGTGCCAGCAGCCCCAGTCAGGGGAGTAGAGATACGCAGTATTTT. This translates into CASSPSQGSRDTQYF.

J is TRBJ1-4 and V is TRBV11-2, with 9 bases lining up with TRBD1. The ends lost 6 bases at V and 8 bases at J; junction bases unmatched: 7. This CDR3 is built from 14 residues. Germline-derived CDR1 and CDR2 are SGHAT and FQNNGV. CDR3 in amino acids: CASSKSGQGEKLFF. The CDR3 region has the DNA TGTGCCAGCAGTAAATCGGGACAGGGAGAAAAACTGTTTTTT. The entire variable domain, with the rest obtained from reference TRBV11-2 and TRBJ1-4, is as follows: EAGVAQSPRYKIIEKRQSVAFWCNPISGHATLYWYQQILGQGPKLLIQFQNNGVVDDSQLPKDRFSAERLKGVDSTLKIQPAKLEDSAVYLCASSKSGQGEKLFFGSGTQLSVL.

V is TRBV10-2 and J is TRBJ1-4; D is undetermined. The CDR3 consists of 13 residues. Trimming left V 9 bases short and J 0 bases short, with 8 bases between. Germline V lookup: CDR1 WSHSY, CDR2 SAAADI. This CDR3 is CASRTATNEKLFF. In DNA form, the CDR3 reads TGCGCCAGTCGCACGGCAACTAATGAAAAACTGTTTTTT.

The chain joins TRBV5-4 to TRBJ2-2, with D possibly TRBD1 on 6 matching bases. V lost 0 bases, J lost 4 bases, and 16 bases lay in between. The CDR3 consists of 17 residues. CDR1 is SGHNT and CDR2 is YYREEE in the germline V gene (reference sequence). The CDR3 sequence is CASSLGGRISVTGELFF. DNA for the CDR3: TGTGCCAGCAGCTTGGGGGGGCGCATATCGGTCACCGGGGAGCTGTTTTTT.

This chain links TRBV5-4 with TRBJ2-1; maybe TRBD1 (6 bases). Trimming left V 4 bases short and J 2 bases short, with 19 bases between. Germline V gene lookup returns CDR1 SGHNT and CDR2 YYREEE (reference sequence). The CDR3 is 17 residues long. The CDR3 region is CASSSLGLGGAYNEQFF. As DNA, the CDR3 is TGTGCCAGCAGCAGCTTAGGGTTAGGGGGAGCCTACAATGAGCAGTTCTTC.

The V and J genes are TRBV4-3 and TRBJ1-6; 7 bases fit TRBD1. The length of the CDR3 is 18 residues. Germline V gene sequence: CDR1 LGHNA, CDR2 YSLEER. Trimming at V came to 2 bases and at J to 8 bases, leaving 15 bases not matched to a gene. In nucleotides, the CDR3 is TGCGCCAGCAGCCAACGGTTCTCGCAAGGACAGGCGGATTCACCCCTCCACTTT. Translated, it gives CASSQRFSQGQADSPLHF.

This chain connects TRBV7-2 to TRBJ2-5, with 8 bases lining up with TRBD1. The CDR3 spans 13 residues. Unmatched junction bases numbered 5, after V lost 5 bases and J lost 6 bases. Germline CDR1 and CDR2: SGHTA and FQGNSA. In DNA form, the CDR3 reads TGTGCCAGCAGCCCACAGGGGGGAAAGACCCAGTACTTC. Protein: CASSPQGGKTQYF.

CDR3 amino acids: CASSHQIGDTQYF. The CDR3 nucleotides are TGTGCCAGCAGCCATCAAATCGGGGATACGCAGTATTTT. The V and J genes are TRBV9 and TRBJ2-3; D unclear. The CDR3 contains 13 residues. The germline gives CDR1 SGDLS, CDR2 YYNGEE. V was cut by 4 bases and J by 6 bases, with 12 bases left in between.

The CDR3 protein is CASSPDRFDGYTF. The CDR3 DNA reads as TGTGCCAGCAGCCCCGACAGGTTCGATGGCTACACCTTC. The J gene is TRBJ1-2, the V gene TRBV7-2, with a tentative D call TRBD1 (6 bases). V was pared by 5 bases and J by 6 bases, with 13 bases between. CDR3 length: 13 residues. Germline-derived CDR1 and CDR2 are SGHTA and FQGNSA.

This chain joins TRBV5-1 and TRBJ2-5, with 9 bases lining up with TRBD2. V lost 2 bases, J lost 0 bases, and 5 bases stayed unmatched. Germline CDR1 and CDR2: SGHRS and YFSETQ. CDR3 length: 16 residues. CDR3 coding DNA: TGCGCCAGCAGCTTACGACTAGCGGAGTACCAAGAGACCCAGTACTTC. This encodes CASSLRLAEYQETQYF.

The genes are TRBV6-2 or TRBV6-3 and TRBJ2-7; 8 bases line up with TRBD2. The CDR3 runs 15 residues. V was clipped by 5 bases and J by 1 base; unmatched bases: 7. CDR1 is MNHEY, CDR2 SVGEGT, per germline. This chain's CDR3 is CASSVLSGGSYEQYF. The CDR3, as DNA: TGTGCCAGCAGTGTTTTAAGCGGGGGTTCCTACGAGCAGTACTTC.

The gene calls are TRBV19 and TRBJ2-3; TRBD1 aligns across 7 bases. V lost 4 bases and J lost 0; bases outside the gene matches: 1. The germline gives CDR1 LNHDA, CDR2 SQIVND (reference sequence). This CDR3 region has 14 residues. The CDR3, as DNA: TGTGCCAGTAGTAGACAGGGAAGCACAGATACGCAGTATTTT. It codes for CASSRQGSTDTQYF. The variable domain in full, with the rest retrieved from reference TRBV19 and TRBJ2-3, is DGGITQSPKYLFRKEGQNVTLSCEQNLNHDAMYWYRQDPGQGLRLIYYSQIVNDFQKGDIAEGYSVSREKKESFPLTVTSAQKNPTAFYLCASSRQGSTDTQYFGPGTRLTVL.

The V call is TRBV5-1, the J call TRBJ2-1, with D possibly being TRBD1 (5 bases). The germline V gene has CDR1 SGHRS and CDR2 YFSETQ. The CDR3 length is 16 residues. Trimming shortened V by 0 bases and J by 3 bases, and 13 bases separated the two germline ends. The CDR3 coding sequence is TGCGCCAGCAGCTTGGGCGAAGCAGGGAACTACAATGAGCAGTTCTTC. Protein: CASSLGEAGNYNEQFF.

The chain is built from TRBV25-1 and TRBJ1-2; TRBD1 aligns across 8 bases. Losses at the gene ends were 4 bases for V and 2 bases for J; bases not matched to a gene: 9. Germline values: CDR1 MGHDK, CDR2 SYGVNS. CDR3 size: 16 residues. This CDR3 is CASSGGLRQGNYGYTF. CDR3 DNA: TGTGCCAGCAGTGGGGGGCTAAGACAGGGGAACTATGGCTACACCTTC.

The chain uses TRBV30 and TRBJ2-3; no definite D call. Per germline, CDR1 GTSNPN and CDR2 SVGIG (reference sequence). V was shortened by 4 bases and J by 6 bases, with 8 bases between the two germline ends. CDR3 length: 11 amino acids. CDR3 region: CAWTPLDTQYF. DNA for the CDR3: TGTGCCTGGACTCCTCTGGATACGCAGTATTTT.

The genes are TRBV7-2 and TRBJ2-5, with TRBD2 matching over 11 bases. The CDR3 loop spans 14 amino acids. Looked up from germline, CDR1 is SGHTA and CDR2 is FQGNSA. After removal of 6 bases from V and 2 bases from J, the junction contained 2 bases not matched to a gene. The CDR3 coding sequence is TGTGCCAGCAGGGTAGCGGGAGGGCAAGAGACCCAGTACTTC. This encodes CASRVAGGQETQYF.

The rearrangement uses TRBV15 and TRBJ2-3, with D possibly TRBD2 on 5 matching bases. Germline V gene lookup returns CDR1 LNHNV and CDR2 YYDKDF (reference sequence). This CDR3 spans 15 amino acids. Trimming removed 4 bases from V and 3 bases from J, with 14 bases in between. The CDR3 DNA reads TGTGCCACCAGCAAAGGTCGACTACTAACAGATACGCAGTATTTT. Encoded protein: CATSKGRLLTDTQYF.

The chain carries TRBV19 and TRBJ2-1, with 12 bases aligning to TRBD2. The V segment lost 4 bases and the J segment 9 bases; nucleotides outside the gene matches: 4. Germline CDR1 is LNHDA and CDR2 is SQIVND (reference sequence). The CDR3 is 14 residues long. CDR3 in amino acids: CASSTSGRASEQFF. CDR3 DNA sequence: TGTGCCAGTAGTACTAGCGGGAGGGCCTCTGAGCAGTTCTTC. Full variable domain (rest looked up from reference TRBV19 and TRBJ2-1): DGGITQSPKYLFRKEGQNVTLSCEQNLNHDAMYWYRQDPGQGLRLIYYSQIVNDFQKGDIAEGYSVSREKKESFPLTVTSAQKNPTAFYLCASSTSGRASEQFFGPGTRLTVL.

The genes are TRBV7-9 and TRBJ2-7; D possibly corresponds to TRBD1 (6 bases). Trimming removed 3 bases at V and 0 bases at J, with 12 bases between. This CDR3 comprises 15 residues. Germline CDR1 and CDR2: SEHNR and FQNEAQ (reference sequence). The CDR3 nucleotides are TGTGCCAGCAGCTTGAGTTGGACAGACTCCTACGAGCAGTACTTC. Amino acids: CASSLSWTDSYEQYF.

The CDR3 here is CASSAGRVPYNEQFF. CDR3 nucleotide sequence: TGCGCCAGCAGCGCCGGGCGGGTGCCCTACAATGAGCAGTTCTTC. The chain recombines TRBV5-1 with TRBJ2-1, with a tentative D call TRBD2 (5 bases). Germline V gene lookup returns CDR1 SGHRS and CDR2 YFSETQ. CDR3 size: 15 residues. Trimming took off 4 bases at V and 2 bases at J, with 13 bases between the two ends.